This record covers a single T cell receptor (beta chain). The source of the sample is a study of blood T cell repertoires in COVID-19. Measured with immunoSEQ multiplex PCR; TCRdb has only the in-frame clones, and not every one. The sample carries about 430,000 clones, roughly 90% recorded once. CDR1 SQVTM and CDR2 ANQGSEA come from the germline V gene. The CDR3 sequence is 13 residues long. The chain combines TRBV29-1 with TRBJ2-1, with D unclear. The specimen was PBMCs or T cells enriched from blood (not recorded which). This receptor was obtained from a woman between 18 and 30 years old who had been exposed to COVID-19. Written as DNA, the CDR3 is TGCAGTTGTATCCAACAGTCCAAGAATGAGCAGTTCTTC. The encoded protein is CSCIQQSKNEQFF.